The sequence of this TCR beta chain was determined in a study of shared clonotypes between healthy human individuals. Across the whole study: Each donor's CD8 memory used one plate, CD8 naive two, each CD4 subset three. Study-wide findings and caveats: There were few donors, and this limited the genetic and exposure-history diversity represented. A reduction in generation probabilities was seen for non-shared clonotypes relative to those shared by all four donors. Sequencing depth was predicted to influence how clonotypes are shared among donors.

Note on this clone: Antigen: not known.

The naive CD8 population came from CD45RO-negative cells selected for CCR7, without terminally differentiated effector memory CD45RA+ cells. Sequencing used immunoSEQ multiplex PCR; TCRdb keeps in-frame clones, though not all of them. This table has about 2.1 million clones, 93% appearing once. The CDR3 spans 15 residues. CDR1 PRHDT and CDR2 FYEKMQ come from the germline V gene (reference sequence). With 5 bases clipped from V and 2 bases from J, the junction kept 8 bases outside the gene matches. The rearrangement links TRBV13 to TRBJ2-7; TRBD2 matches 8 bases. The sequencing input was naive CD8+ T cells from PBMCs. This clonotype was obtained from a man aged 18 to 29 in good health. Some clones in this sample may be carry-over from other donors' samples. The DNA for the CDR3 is TGTGCCAGCAGCCCCGCTGCGGGAGGCCCCTACGAGCAGTACTTC. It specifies CASSPAAGGPYEQYF.